The TCR beta chain described here comes from a study of blood T cell repertoires in COVID-19. In the study overall: Acute and convalescent COVID-19 samples came from the United States, Italy and Spain. PBMCs, B-cell-depleted T cells, or T cells were the source of the cDNA or gDNA that made up the material.

Original analysis: Reference gene primer amplification gave nucleated cell count estimates. The method was immunoSEQ multiplex PCR; TCRdb's version includes in-frame clones alone and lacks a portion of them. From that table come the V and J calls and clone size; the DNA was used to work out D and trimming. Among about 220,000 clones listed, roughly 88% were seen once. The germline gives CDR1 SGHNT, CDR2 YYREEE (reference sequence). Trimming took off 3 bases at V and 4 bases at J, with 11 bases between the two ends. This CDR3 is built from 14 residues. The rearrangement uses TRBV5-4 and TRBJ2-1, with D possibly being TRBD1 (6 bases). This receptor was obtained from a man between 45 and 60 years old with active or convalescent COVID-19. Sequencing was performed on peripheral blood. This CDR3 is CASSSGEPYNEQFF. CDR3 sequence (DNA): TGTGCCAGCAGCTCAGGGGAGCCATACAATGAGCAGTTCTTC.